This T cell receptor (beta chain) came from a study of tumor and adjacent non-tumor tissue in lung cancer. Study-level results: Significantly higher TCR diversity was found in tumor than normal lung.

TCRbeta libraries were built with three rounds of nested PCR, modified from ARM-PCR. TCRdb itself ran the multiplex PCR reads through MiXCR, one entry per CDR3 protein. The sample lists tens of thousands of distinct CDR3 sequences; 67% were seen once. This clonotype was recorded a few times. Its antigen is not identified. A much larger clone lies a single base off, so this may be a read error. No cell sorting was done before RNA was extracted from the tissue. The clonotype originates from a man between 60 and 75 years old with non-small cell lung cancer. Sequenced sample: lung tumor tissue.

This CDR3 reads CARSGQAGGYTF. The CDR3 DNA reads TGTGCCCGGAGTGGACAGGCGGGTGGCTACACCTTC. V and J are TRBV30 and TRBJ1-2; 7 bases line up with TRBD1. This CDR3 comprises 12 residues. The germline V gene has CDR1 GTSNPN and CDR2 SVGIG (reference sequence).